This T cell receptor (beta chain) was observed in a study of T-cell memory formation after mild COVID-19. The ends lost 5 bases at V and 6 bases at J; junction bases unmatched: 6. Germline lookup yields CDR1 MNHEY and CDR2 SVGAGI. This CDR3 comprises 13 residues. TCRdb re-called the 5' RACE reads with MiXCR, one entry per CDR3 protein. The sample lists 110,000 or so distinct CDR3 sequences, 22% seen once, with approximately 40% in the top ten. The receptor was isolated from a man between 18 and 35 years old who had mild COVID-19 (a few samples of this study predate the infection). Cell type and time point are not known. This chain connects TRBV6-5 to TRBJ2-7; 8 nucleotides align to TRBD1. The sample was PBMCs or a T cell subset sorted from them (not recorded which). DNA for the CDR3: TGTGCCAGCAGTCCCGGGACAGGAAGCGAGCAGTACTTC. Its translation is CASSPGTGSEQYF.